The next 4 T cell receptor beta chains were all read from a single sample in a study of T-cell memory formation after mild COVID-19. TCRdb recomputed calls from the 5' RACE reads with MiXCR, one row per CDR3 protein. The top ten clones hold more than 20% of a sample with a few hundred thousand distinct CDR3 sequences, approximately 20% of them seen once. Sequenced: PBMCs or a T cell subset sorted from them (not recorded which). Source of these receptors: a man between 18 and 29 years old who had mild COVID-19 (a few samples of this study predate the infection). Cell type and time point are not known.

The chain uses TRBV6-2 or TRBV6-3 and TRBJ1-3; no clear D. The germline gives CDR1 MNHEY, CDR2 SVGEGT. Trimming left V 7 bases short and J 0 bases short, with 10 bases between. The CDR3 covers 14 residues. For the CDR3, the DNA is TGTGCCAGCACCCCGGGAGGCTCTGGAAACACCATATATTTT. This gives the protein CASTPGGSGNTIYF.

This clonotype was detected a few times. V usage is TRBV27 and J usage is TRBJ1-2; no clear D gene. CDR3 length: 13 amino acids. The germline gives CDR1 MNHEY, CDR2 SMNVEV (reference sequence). Trimming pared 3 bases from V and 3 bases from J, leaving 8 bases between. Written as DNA, the CDR3 is TGTGCCAGCAGTTTGAACAGCCACTATGGCTACACCTTC. Its translation is CASSLNSHYGYTF.

In this sample, this clonotype turned up a few times. The chain joins TRBV6-2 or TRBV6-3 to TRBJ1-5, with 9 bases matching TRBD1. Germline CDR1 is MNHEY and CDR2 is SVGEGT. The CDR3 has 14 amino acids. With 6 bases clipped from V and 7 bases from J, the junction kept 7 bases outside the gene matches. CDR3 sequence (DNA): TGTGCCAGCAGAGGGACAGGGAATAGCCAGCCCCAGCATTTT. This encodes CASRGTGNSQPQHF.

The genes are TRBV6-5 and TRBJ1-2; D is undetermined. V lost 0 bases and J 7 bases, leaving 9 bases between the germline ends. This CDR3 has 13 residues. The germline gives CDR1 MNHEY, CDR2 SVGAGI. The CDR3 DNA follows: TGTGCCAGCAGTTACTCATGGGCGGGTGGCTACACCTTC. Protein: CASSYSWAGGYTF.